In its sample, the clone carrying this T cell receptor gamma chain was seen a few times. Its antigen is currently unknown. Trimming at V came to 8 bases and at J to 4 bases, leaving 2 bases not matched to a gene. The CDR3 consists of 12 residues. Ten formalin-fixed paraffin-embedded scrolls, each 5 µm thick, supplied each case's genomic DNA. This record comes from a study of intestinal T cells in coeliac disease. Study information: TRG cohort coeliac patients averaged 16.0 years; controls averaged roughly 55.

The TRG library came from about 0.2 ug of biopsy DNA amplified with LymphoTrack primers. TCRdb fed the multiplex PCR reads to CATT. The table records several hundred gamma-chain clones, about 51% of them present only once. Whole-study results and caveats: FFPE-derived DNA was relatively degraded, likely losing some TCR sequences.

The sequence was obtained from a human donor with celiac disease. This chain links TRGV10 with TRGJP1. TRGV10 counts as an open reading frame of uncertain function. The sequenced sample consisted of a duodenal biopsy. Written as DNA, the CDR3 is TGTGCTGCGTGGCTCACTGGTTGGTTCAAGATATTT. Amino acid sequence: CAAWLTGWFKIF.